This T cell receptor beta chain was captured in a study of T-cell reconstitution after alpha-beta-depleted transplantation in children. Findings and caveats of the study: Some patients' high day-60 TCRbeta diversity was attributed to recipient cells surviving conditioning. Where alpha-beta T cells came from about two months after transplant was reportedly several hundred expanded graft clones. Newly made T cells mostly supplied T-cell counts and diversity one year after transplant.

Germline-derived CDR1 and CDR2 are SSHAT and FNYEAQ (reference sequence). This CDR3 spans 16 amino acids. The V and J ends lost 4 bases and 5 bases, in that order; junction bases with no gene match: 7. Concerning this clonotype: Its target is not known.

During its preparation, the TCRbeta library received unique molecular identifiers. One entry per CDR3 protein, called by TCRdb with MiXCR from the PCR reads. The sample lists fewer than 1 million distinct CDR3 sequences, around 17% seen once, with approximately 5% in the top ten. The TCR originated in a male patient younger than 18 who had a stem cell transplant for acute lymphoblastic leukemia, so the T cells may come from the graft donor. The input for sequencing was PBMCs, mostly from graft donor cells, taken 360 days after TCRalphabeta/CD19-depleted stem cell transplant. The chain is built from TRBV7-7 and TRBJ2-2, with TRBD2 identical over 10 bases. This CDR3 reads CASSSGLAKYTGELFF. The CDR3 nucleotides read TGTGCCAGCAGCTCGGGACTAGCGAAGTATACCGGGGAGCTGTTTTTT.